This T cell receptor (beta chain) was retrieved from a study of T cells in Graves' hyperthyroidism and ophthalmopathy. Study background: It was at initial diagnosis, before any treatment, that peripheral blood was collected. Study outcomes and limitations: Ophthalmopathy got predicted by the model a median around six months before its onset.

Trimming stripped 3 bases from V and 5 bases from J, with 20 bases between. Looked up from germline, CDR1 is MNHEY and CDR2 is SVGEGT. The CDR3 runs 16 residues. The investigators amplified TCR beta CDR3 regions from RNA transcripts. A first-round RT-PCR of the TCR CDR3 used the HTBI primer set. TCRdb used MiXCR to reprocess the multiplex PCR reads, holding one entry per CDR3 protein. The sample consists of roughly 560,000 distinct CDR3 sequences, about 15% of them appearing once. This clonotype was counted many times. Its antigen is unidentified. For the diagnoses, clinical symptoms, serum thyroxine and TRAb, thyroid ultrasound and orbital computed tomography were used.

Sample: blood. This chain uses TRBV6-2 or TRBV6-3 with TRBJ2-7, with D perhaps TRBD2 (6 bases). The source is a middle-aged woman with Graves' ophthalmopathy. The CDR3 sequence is CASSYTSGGSPDEQYF. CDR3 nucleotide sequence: TGTGCCAGCAGTTATACCTCAGGAGGGAGCCCGGACGAGCAGTACTTC.